This entry lists 8 T cell receptor beta chains sequenced from one sample in a study of Graves' ophthalmopathy and Graves' hyperthyroidism. RNA served as the template for amplifying TCR beta CDR3 regions. HTBI-primed first-round RT-PCR preceded second-round multiplex PCR. TCRdb recomputed calls from the multiplex PCR reads with MiXCR, one row per CDR3 protein. Here the sample spans approximately 500,000 distinct CDR3 sequences, approximately 15% being singletons. The specimen was blood. These TCRs come from a woman aged 25 to 39 with Graves' ophthalmopathy.

This clonotype was counted many times. This chain connects TRBV28 to TRBJ2-7; tentatively, D is TRBD1 (6 bases). Trimming stripped 5 bases from V and 7 bases from J, with 18 bases between. From germline, CDR1 is MDHEN and CDR2 SYDVKM. This CDR3 spans 14 amino acids. The CDR3, as DNA: TGTGCCAGCAGTCCACACAGGGTGGTGAGAGAGCAGTACTTC. The encoded protein is CASSPHRVVREQYF.

This clonotype came up many times. The chain links TRBV12-3 or TRBV12-4 to TRBJ2-7; D perhaps matches TRBD1 (6 bases). This CDR3 spans 14 amino acids. V lost 8 bases and J lost 1, with 15 bases in between. For the CDR3, the DNA is TGTGCCAGCTCTTTGGCTACAGGGTCCTACGAGCAGTACTTC. It codes for CASSLATGSYEQYF.

DNA of the CDR3: TGTGCCAGCAGTACAGGGGGCAACACCGGGGAGCTGTTTTTT. Its protein product is CASSTGGNTGELFF. The V and J genes are TRBV4-2 and TRBJ2-2, with 9 nucleotides matching TRBD1. The CDR3 has 14 residues. Germline-derived CDR1 and CDR2 are LGHNA and YNFKEQ. Germline trimming cut 6 bases from V and 2 bases from J; bases unmatched to any gene: 1.

This clonotype appeared a few times. The chain carries TRBV4-1 and TRBJ2-7; maybe TRBD1 (5 bases). Deletions cut 2 bases from V and 5 bases from J, with 16 bases between. Germline V gene sequence: CDR1 MGHRA, CDR2 YSYEKL. The CDR3 totals 15 residues. The CDR3 loop reads CASSQQAGIFHEQYF. The CDR3 DNA is TGCGCCAGCAGCCAACAGGCAGGGATCTTCCACGAGCAGTACTTC.

This clonotype was recorded many times. This is likely a read error, given that the CDR3 carries no conserved phenylalanine or tryptophan at its end. CDR3 sequence (DNA): TGTGCCAGCACCCAAAGCAGTGGGACCCAGTACCTC. It translates to CASTQSSGTQYL. The chain recombines TRBV12-3 or TRBV12-4 with TRBJ2-5, with D unresolved. This CDR3 spans 12 amino acids. V lost 7 bases and J lost 7, with 13 bases in between.

V and J are TRBV5-6 and TRBJ2-7, with TRBD1 identical over 7 bases. Germline-derived CDR1 and CDR2 are SGHDT and YYEEEE. The V segment lost 2 bases and the J segment 4 bases; nucleotides outside the gene matches: 6. The CDR3 extends over 14 amino acids. For the CDR3, the DNA is TGTGCCAGCAGCTTCGGCAGGGGGACGTACGAGCAGTACTTC. Encoded protein: CASSFGRGTYEQYF.

The chain links TRBV4-1 to TRBJ1-1; maybe TRBD1 (5 bases). This CDR3 is 17 amino acids long. The V gene lost 3 bases and the J gene lost 3 bases, with 20 bases spanning the gap. The germline gives CDR1 MGHRA, CDR2 YSYEKL. The CDR3 DNA is TGCGCCAGCAGCCAGATGCCCCCGCCAGGGTGGGACACTGAAGCTTTCTTT. Protein sequence: CASSQMPPPGWDTEAFF.

This clonotype was found many times. This chain's CDR3 is CASSFLGGGQPQHF. The CDR3, as DNA: TGTGCCAGCAGTTTTTTGGGGGGCGGTCAGCCCCAGCATTTT. The chain links TRBV12-3 or TRBV12-4 to TRBJ1-5; perhaps TRBD1 as D (6 bases). With 3 bases removed from V and 6 bases from J, the gap between germline ends came to 12 bases. CDR3 length: 14 residues.